The 5 T cell receptor beta chains in this list originate from one sample, sequenced in a study of OX40 agonist ivuxolimab in advanced cancers. Sequencing used immunoSEQ multiplex PCR; TCRdb keeps in-frame clones, though not all of them. The table lists 45,000 to 65,000 clones, roughly 90% of them singletons. The source material was CD4+ or CD8+ T cells sorted from blood, sampled in a trial of the OX40 agonist ivuxolimab. Source of these receptors: an adult with an advanced solid tumor such as melanoma, head and neck, liver or kidney cancer.

This clone appeared a single time. The rearrangement joins TRBV9 to TRBJ2-1; no definite D call. The CDR3 has 13 amino acids. Germline lookup yields CDR1 SGDLS and CDR2 YYNGEE. V gave up 3 bases and J gave up 4 bases, with 8 bases separating them. CDR3 region: CASSATAYNEQFF. The CDR3 nucleotides are TGTGCCAGCAGCGCCACAGCTTACAATGAGCAGTTCTTC.

This chain uses TRBV4-1 with TRBJ2-3; D might be TRBD2 (6 bases). V was pared by 2 bases and J by 0 bases, with 15 bases between. This CDR3 spans 17 amino acids. Germline CDR1 MGHRA, CDR2 YSYEKL. CDR3 in amino acids: CASSQTPGTSSTDTQYF. The CDR3 nucleotides read TGCGCCAGCAGCCAAACTCCCGGGACTTCTAGCACAGATACGCAGTATTTT.

V and J are TRBV5-5 and TRBJ2-5, with D perhaps given as TRBD1 or TRBD2 (5 bases each). V was cut by 2 bases and J by 2 bases, with 13 bases left in between. Germline assignment: CDR1 SGHKS and CDR2 YYEKEE (reference sequence). The CDR3 has 15 residues. The CDR3 loop reads CASSFRDGSQETQYF. CDR3 sequence (DNA): TGTGCCAGCAGCTTCAGGGACGGCTCTCAAGAGACCCAGTACTTC.

This chain links TRBV5-1 with TRBJ2-1; maybe TRBD1 (6 bases). The CDR3 runs to 14 residues. V was clipped by 7 bases and J by 6 bases, with 17 bases between them. Germline V gives CDR1 SGHRS, CDR2 YFSETQ. CDR3 in DNA: TGCGCCAGCCTCGCCGGACAGTGGGGCAATGAGCAGTTCTTC. This encodes CASLAGQWGNEQFF.

The rearrangement uses TRBV29-1 and TRBJ1-1; 7 nucleotides line up with TRBD1. Germline V gene lookup returns CDR1 SQVTM and CDR2 ANQGSEA. With V trimmed by 4 bases and J by 1 base, 3 bases remained unmatched. The CDR3 covers 13 residues. In DNA, the CDR3 is TGCAGCGTTGTACAGGGGCCGAACACTGAAGCTTTCTTT. It codes for CSVVQGPNTEAFF.